The clone carrying this TCR beta chain was seen more than once but under ten times. Its specificity is not known. This entry belongs to a study of T cells in Graves' hyperthyroidism and ophthalmopathy. The CDR3 has 15 residues. From germline, CDR1 is LGHDT and CDR2 YNNKEL (reference sequence). V lost 1 base to trimming and J lost 0 bases, with 10 bases between them. Overall study findings and caveats: Also found in blood were most expanded thyroid clonotypes above 0.001. Ophthalmopathy was told apart from stable hyperthyroidism by a 13 V-J model. It was a median around 6 months before onset that the model predicted ophthalmopathy.

RNA transcripts were the template for amplifying TCR beta CDR3 regions. When the TCR CDR3 underwent first-round RT-PCR, the HTBI primer set was used. One entry per CDR3 protein, called by TCRdb with MiXCR from the multiplex PCR reads. Here the sample spans approximately 620,000 distinct CDR3 sequences, around 13% being singletons. This receptor was taken from a woman in her twenties or thirties with Graves' hyperthyroidism that later progressed to Graves' ophthalmopathy. The rearrangement joins TRBV3-1 to TRBJ2-7; no clear D gene. Sequencing used blood. The CDR3 here is CASSQVGRSSYEQYF. The CDR3 nucleotides are TGTGCCAGCAGCCAAGTAGGGCGGAGCTCCTACGAGCAGTACTTC.